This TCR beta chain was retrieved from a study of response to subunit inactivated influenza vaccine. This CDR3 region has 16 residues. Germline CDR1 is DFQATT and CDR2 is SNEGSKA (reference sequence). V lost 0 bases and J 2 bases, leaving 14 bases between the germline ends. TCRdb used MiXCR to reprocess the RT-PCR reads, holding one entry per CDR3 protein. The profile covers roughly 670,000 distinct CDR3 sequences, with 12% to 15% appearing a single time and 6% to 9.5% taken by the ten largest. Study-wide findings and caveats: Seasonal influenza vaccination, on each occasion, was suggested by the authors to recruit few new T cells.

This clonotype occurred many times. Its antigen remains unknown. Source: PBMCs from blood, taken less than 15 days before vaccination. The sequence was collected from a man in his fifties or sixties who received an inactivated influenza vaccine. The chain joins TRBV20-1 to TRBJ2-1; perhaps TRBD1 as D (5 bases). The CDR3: CSARDLKGIPYNEQFF. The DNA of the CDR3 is TGCAGTGCTAGAGATCTGAAGGGGATCCCCTACAATGAGCAGTTCTTC.